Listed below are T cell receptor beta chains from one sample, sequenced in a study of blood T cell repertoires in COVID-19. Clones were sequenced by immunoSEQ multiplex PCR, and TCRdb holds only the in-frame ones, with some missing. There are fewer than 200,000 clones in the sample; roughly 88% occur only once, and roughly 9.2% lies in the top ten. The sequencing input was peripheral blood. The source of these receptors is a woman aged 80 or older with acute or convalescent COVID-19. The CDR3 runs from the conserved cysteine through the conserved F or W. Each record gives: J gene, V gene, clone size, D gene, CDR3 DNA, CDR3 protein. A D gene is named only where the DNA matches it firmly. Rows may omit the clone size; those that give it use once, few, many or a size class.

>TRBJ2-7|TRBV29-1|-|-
TGCAGCGTTGAATGGACAGAAGAGCAGTACTTC
CSVEWTEEQYF
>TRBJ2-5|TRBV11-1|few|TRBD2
TGTGCCAGCAGCGAAAGCGGGAGGGCCGAAGAGACCCAGTACTTC
CASSESGRAEETQYF
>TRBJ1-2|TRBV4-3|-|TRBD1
TGCGCCAGCAGCCAGCGGGGACAGGGTGACGGCTACACCTTC
CASSQRGQGDGYTF
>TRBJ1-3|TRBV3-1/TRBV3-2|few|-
TGTGCCAGCAGCCAAGAACCCCATGCCAGACTCTCTGGAAACACCATATATTTT
CASSQEPHARLSGNTIYF
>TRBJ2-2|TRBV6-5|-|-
TGTGCCAGTTATTTCTCCGGGGAGCTGTTTTTT
CASYFSGELFF
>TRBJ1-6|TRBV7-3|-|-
TGTGCCAGCAGCTTGGCGACAGATTCACCCCTCCACTTT
CASSLATDSPLHF
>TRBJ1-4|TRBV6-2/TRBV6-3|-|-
TGTGCCAGCAGTCGGGGTACCCTTGTGGAAAAACTGTTTTTT
CASSRGTLVEKLFF
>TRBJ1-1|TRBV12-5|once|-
TGTGCTAGTGGTTTGGGGACACCTGAAGCTTTCTTT
CASGLGTPEAFF
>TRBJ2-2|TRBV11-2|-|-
TGTGCCAGCAGCTCGGGCCCCCGGAGGGACACCGGGGAGCTGTTTTTT
CASSSGPRRDTGELFF
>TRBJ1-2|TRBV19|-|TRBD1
TGTGCCAGTAGTATAGAAAGGGACAGAGCTAACAACTATGGCTACACCTTC
CASSIERDRANNYGYTF
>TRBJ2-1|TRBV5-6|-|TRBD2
TGTGCCAGCAGCTTGTCTACTAGCGGGTGGGTTGAGCAGTTCTTC
CASSLSTSGWVEQFF
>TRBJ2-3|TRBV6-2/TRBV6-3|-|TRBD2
TGTGCCAGCAGTTCCCCTAAAGCGGGGGGGCTAAGCACAGATACGCAGTATTTT
CASSSPKAGGLSTDTQYF
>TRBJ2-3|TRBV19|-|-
TGTGCCAGTAGGGGGCTAGCGACAAACACAGATACGCAGTATTTT
CASRGLATNTDTQYF
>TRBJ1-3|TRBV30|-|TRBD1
TGTGCCTGGGGAACAGGGGTCCCCGCTGGAAACACCATATATTTT
CAWGTGVPAGNTIYF
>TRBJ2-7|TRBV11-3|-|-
TGTGCCAGCAGCTTCGACAGCTCCTACGAGCAGTACTTC
CASSFDSSYEQYF
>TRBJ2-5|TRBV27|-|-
TGTGCCAGCAGTCCCAGGACAGAAGAGACCCAGTACTTC
CASSPRTEETQYF
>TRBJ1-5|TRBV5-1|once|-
TGCGCCAGCCGTTCAGGCGGAGGAGCCGATCAGCCCCAGCATTTT
CASRSGGGADQPQHF
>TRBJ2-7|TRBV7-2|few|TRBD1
TGTGCCAGCAGCGCGGGACAGGGGGCCTACTACGAGCAGTACTTC
CASSAGQGAYYEQYF
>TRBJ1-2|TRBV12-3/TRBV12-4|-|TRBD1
TGTGCCAGCAGCAAGGGACAGGGCAGTGGCTACACCTTC
CASSKGQGSGYTF
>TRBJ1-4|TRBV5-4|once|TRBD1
TGTGCCAGCGGCGGGACAGGGGAGAAAAAACTGTTTTTT
CASGGTGEKKLFF
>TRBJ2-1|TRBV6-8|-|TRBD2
TGTGCCAGCCCCCCGGCGGGAGGTCCGGCCTACAATGAGCAGTTCTTC
CASPPAGGPAYNEQFF
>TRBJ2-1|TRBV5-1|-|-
TGCGCCAGCAGCCCTCGGACAGGGAGGGACAATGAGCAGTTCTTC
CASSPRTGRDNEQFF
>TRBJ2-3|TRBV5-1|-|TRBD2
TGCGCCAGCAGCTTGGTGGCTAGCGGGAAGAGCACAGATACGCAGTATTTT
CASSLVASGKSTDTQYF
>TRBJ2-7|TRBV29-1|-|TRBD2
TGCAGCGTTGAGGGACTAGCCGCCCAACGGTACTTC
CSVEGLAAQRYF
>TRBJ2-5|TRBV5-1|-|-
TGCGCCAGCAGCTTGGGGCAAGTCCAAGAGACCCAGTACTTC
CASSLGQVQETQYF
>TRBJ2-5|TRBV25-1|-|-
TGTGCCAGCAGTGAATTGGGAGGGGGACAAGAGACCCAGTACTTC
CASSELGGGQETQYF
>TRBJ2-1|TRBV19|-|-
TGTGCCAGTAGTAACCGCGCCGGGACATTATACAATGAGCAGTTCTTC
CASSNRAGTLYNEQFF
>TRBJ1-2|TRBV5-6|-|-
TGTGCCAGCAGCTTACCCGGGAGGGCTTATGGCTACACCTTC
CASSLPGRAYGYTF
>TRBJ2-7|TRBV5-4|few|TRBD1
TGTGCCAGCACCAGACAGGGGAGCTCCTACGAGCAGTACTTC
CASTRQGSSYEQYF
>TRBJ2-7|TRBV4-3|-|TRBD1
TGCGCCAGCAGCCCGGGACAGGGAACCTACGAGCAGTACTTC
CASSPGQGTYEQYF
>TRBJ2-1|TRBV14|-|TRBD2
TGTGCCAGCAGCCAAGTTGGGCTAGCGGGAGGGGGCAATGAGCAGTTCTTC
CASSQVGLAGGGNEQFF
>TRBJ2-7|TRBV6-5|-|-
TGTGCCAGCAGTTACGGGGGGGCTCTCACCTACGAGCAGTACTTC
CASSYGGALTYEQYF
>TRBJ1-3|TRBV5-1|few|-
TGCGCCAGCAGCGTGGACGGGGTGGGAGATGGAAACACCATATATTTT
CASSVDGVGDGNTIYF
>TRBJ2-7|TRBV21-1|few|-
TGTGCCAGCACCCCTATAGCGGGGGACTCCTACGAGCAGTACTTC
CASTPIAGDSYEQYF
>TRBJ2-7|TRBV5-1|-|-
TGCGCCAGCAGCTCGGGACTCGTCGAGCAGTACTTC
CASSSGLVEQYF
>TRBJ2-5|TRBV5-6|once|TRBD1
TGTGCCAGCAGCTTGGGGACAGGGCCTTCTGTAGAGACCCAGTACTTC
CASSLGTGPSVETQYF
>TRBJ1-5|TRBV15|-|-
TGTGCCACCAGCACCACAAATAGCAATCAGCCCCAGCATTTT
CATSTTNSNQPQHF
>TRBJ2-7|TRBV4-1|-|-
TGCGCCAGCAGCCAGGCGGGACTCAGCTCCTACGAGCAGTACTTC
CASSQAGLSSYEQYF
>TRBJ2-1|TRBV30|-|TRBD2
TGTGCCTGGATACAGACTAGCGGGAGGGCGGGGATCTACAATGAGCAGTTCTTC
CAWIQTSGRAGIYNEQFF
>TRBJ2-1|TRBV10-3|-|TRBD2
TGTGCCATCAGTGAACTAGCGGGAGCTGACAATGAGCAGTTCTTC
CAISELAGADNEQFF
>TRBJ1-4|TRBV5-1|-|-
TGCGCCAGCAGCTTGGTGTCAGGGGCTAATGAAAAACTGTTTTTT
CASSLVSGANEKLFF
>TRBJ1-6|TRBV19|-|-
TGTGCCAGTAGCCGGACACTTAATAATTCACCCCTCCACTTT
CASSRTLNNSPLHF
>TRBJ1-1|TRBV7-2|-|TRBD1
TGTGCCAGCAGTCTCATGGGACAGGCTGAAGCTTTCTTT
CASSLMGQAEAFF
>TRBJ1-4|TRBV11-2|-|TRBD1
TGTGCCAGCAGCTTAGTAATAGGGGGCTTAAATGAAAAACTGTTTTTT
CASSLVIGGLNEKLFF
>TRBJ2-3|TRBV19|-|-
TGTGCCAGTAGCCCCCCGGAGGGCACGCAGTATTTT
CASSPPEGTQYF
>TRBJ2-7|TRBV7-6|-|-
TGTGCCAGCAGCTCCCCGGGCTACGAGCAGTACTTC
CASSSPGYEQYF
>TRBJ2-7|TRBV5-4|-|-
TGTGCCAGCAGCTTTGGCGGGGTGCGTGAGCAGTACTTC
CASSFGGVREQYF
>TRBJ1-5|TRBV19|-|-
TGTGCCAGTAGTATAGGGCCTCAGCCCCAGCATTTT
CASSIGPQPQHF
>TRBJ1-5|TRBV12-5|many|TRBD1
TGTGCTAGTGGGACAACAGGGGGAAGGGGCAATCAGCCCCAGCATTTT
CASGTTGGRGNQPQHF
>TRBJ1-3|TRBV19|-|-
TGTGCCAGTAGTACCACAATTGGAAACACCATATATTTT
CASSTTIGNTIYF
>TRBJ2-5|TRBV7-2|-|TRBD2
TGTGCCAGCAGCATTTCATTACTAGCGGGAGGAGAGACCCAGTACTTC
CASSISLLAGGETQYF
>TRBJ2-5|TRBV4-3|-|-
TGCGCCAGCAGCCAAGTAGGGGCAGGGCAAGAGACCCAGTACTTC
CASSQVGAGQETQYF
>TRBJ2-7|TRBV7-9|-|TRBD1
TGTGCCAGCAGCTTTCCCGGGACAGGGCCTTACGAGCAGTACTTC
CASSFPGTGPYEQYF
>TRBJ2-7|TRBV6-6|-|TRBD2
TGTGCCAGCAGTTGGGGGGGAGATAGCGGGAGTGAGAGGTACTTC
CASSWGGDSGSERYF
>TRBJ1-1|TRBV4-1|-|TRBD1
TGCGCCAGCAGTCGGGACAGGGGGAACACTGAAGCTTTCTTT
CASSRDRGNTEAFF
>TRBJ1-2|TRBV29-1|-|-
TGCAGCGTTGCCAGAGGGCCTTGGGGCTACACCTTC
CSVARGPWGYTF
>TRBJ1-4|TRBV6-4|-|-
TGTGCCACCACAGACAGGTCTAATGAAAAACTGTTTTTT
CATTDRSNEKLFF
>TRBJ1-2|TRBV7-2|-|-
TGTGCCAGCAGCTTTGCGACAGGTCCCTATGGCTACACCTTC
CASSFATGPYGYTF
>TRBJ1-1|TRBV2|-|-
TGTGCCAGCACCGGATCGAGGGTGAACACTGAAGCTTTCTTT
CASTGSRVNTEAFF
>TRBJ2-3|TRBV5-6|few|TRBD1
TGTGCCAGCAGTCGACAGGGGGTACAAGATACGCAGTATTTT
CASSRQGVQDTQYF